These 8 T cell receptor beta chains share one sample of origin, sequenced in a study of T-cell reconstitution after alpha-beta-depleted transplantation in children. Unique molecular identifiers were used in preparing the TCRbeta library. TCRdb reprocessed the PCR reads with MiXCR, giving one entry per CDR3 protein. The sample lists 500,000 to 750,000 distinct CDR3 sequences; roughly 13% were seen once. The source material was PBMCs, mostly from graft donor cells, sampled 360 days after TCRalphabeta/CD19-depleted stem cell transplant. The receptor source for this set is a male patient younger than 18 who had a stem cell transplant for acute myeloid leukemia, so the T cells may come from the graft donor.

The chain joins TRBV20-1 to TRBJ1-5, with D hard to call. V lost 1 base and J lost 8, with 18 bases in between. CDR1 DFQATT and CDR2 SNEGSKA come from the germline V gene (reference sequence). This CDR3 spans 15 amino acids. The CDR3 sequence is CSARVPPGYSKPQHF. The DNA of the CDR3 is TGCAGTGCTAGAGTACCGCCCGGGTACTCAAAGCCCCAGCATTTT.

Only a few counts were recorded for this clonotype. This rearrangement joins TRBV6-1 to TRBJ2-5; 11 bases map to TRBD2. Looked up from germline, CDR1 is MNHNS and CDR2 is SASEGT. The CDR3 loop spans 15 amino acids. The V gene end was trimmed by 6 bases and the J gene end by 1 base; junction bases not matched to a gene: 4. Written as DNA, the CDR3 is TGTGCCAGCAGACCGACTAGCGGGACCCAAGAGACCCAGTACTTC. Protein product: CASRPTSGTQETQYF.

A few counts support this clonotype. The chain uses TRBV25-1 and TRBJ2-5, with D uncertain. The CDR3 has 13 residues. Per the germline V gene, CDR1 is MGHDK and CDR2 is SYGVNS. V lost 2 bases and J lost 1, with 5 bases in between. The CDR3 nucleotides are TGTGCCAGCAGTGAACCAGGCCAAGAGACCCAGTACTTC. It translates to CASSEPGQETQYF.

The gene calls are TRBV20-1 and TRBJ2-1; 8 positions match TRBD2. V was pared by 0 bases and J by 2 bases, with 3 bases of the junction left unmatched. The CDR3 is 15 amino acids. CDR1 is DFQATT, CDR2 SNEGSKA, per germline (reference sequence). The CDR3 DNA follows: TGCAGTGCTAGAGAACTAGCGGTTCCCTACAATGAGCAGTTCTTC. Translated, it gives CSARELAVPYNEQFF.

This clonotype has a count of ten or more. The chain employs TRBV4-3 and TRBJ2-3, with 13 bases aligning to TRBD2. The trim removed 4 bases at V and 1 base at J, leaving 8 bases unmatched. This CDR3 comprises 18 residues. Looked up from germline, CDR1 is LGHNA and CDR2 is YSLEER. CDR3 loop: CASSPTPTSGRGTDTQYF. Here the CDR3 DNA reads TGCGCCAGCAGCCCCACCCCCACTAGCGGGAGGGGCACAGATACGCAGTATTTT.

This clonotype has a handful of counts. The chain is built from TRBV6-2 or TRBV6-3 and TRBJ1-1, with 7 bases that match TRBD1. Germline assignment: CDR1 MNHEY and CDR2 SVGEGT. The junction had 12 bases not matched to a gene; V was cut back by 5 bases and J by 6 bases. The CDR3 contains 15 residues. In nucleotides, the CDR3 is TGTGCCAGCAGTCAGAGAAGAGGGGGCGCCCCTGAAGCTTTCTTT. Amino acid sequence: CASSQRRGGAPEAFF.

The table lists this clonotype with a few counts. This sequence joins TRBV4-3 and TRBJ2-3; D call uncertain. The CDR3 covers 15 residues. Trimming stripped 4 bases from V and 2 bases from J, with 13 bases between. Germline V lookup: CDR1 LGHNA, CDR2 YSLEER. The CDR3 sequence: CASSRSQFITDTQYF. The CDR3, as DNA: TGCGCCAGCAGCCGATCACAGTTCATCACAGATACGCAGTATTTT.

CDR3 nucleotide sequence: TGCAGCGCTCCACCAGGGATAAGTGGCCATGAGCAGTTCTTC. Translation gives CSAPPGISGHEQFF. This chain joins TRBV29-1 and TRBJ2-1; a weak D match, TRBD1 (5 bases). Trimming cost V 7 bases and J 8 bases, with 21 bases left between them. The CDR3 loop spans 14 amino acids. From germline, CDR1 is SQVTM and CDR2 ANQGSEA.